Listed below are T cell receptor beta chains from one sample, sequenced in a study of CD8 T cells in Susac syndrome. Via MiXCR, TCRdb re-called the immunoSEQ multiplex PCR reads, giving one row per CDR3 protein. The table has some 200,000 distinct CDR3 sequences, more than 90% seen once. Material: CD4+ T cells from PBMCs. The receptors here all came from a human donor with multiple sclerosis. Each CDR3 is given with its conserved first and last residue. D genes are given only for firm matches. Clone size appears in some rows only: once, few, many, or a class for an expanded clone.

clone size,V gene,D gene,CDR3 length,J gene,CDR3 protein,CDR3 DNA
NA,TRBV11-2,TRBD2,13,TRBJ2-2,CASSLGTSGGLFF,TGTGCCAGCAGCTTAGGGACTAGCGGGGGGCTGTTTTTT
NA,TRBV9,TRBD2,15,TRBJ2-5,CASSVTSGSVAAQYF,TGTGCCAGCAGCGTAACTAGCGGGTCCGTAGCGGCCCAGTACTTC
NA,TRBV6-1,NA,14,TRBJ1-2,CASSEDRGPYGYTF,TGTGCCAGCAGTGAAGATAGGGGACCATATGGCTACACCTTC
NA,TRBV14,NA,14,TRBJ2-1,CASSSLARGQGQFF,TGTGCCAGCAGCTCGCTAGCTCGCGGGCAGGGGCAGTTCTTC
NA,TRBV28,NA,12,TRBJ2-1,CASSPPTSGQFF,TGTGCCAGCAGTCCTCCGACCAGTGGGCAGTTCTTC
NA,TRBV12-3/TRBV12-4,NA,14,TRBJ1-2,CASSLKGRGYGYTF,TGTGCCAGCAGTTTAAAGGGAAGGGGCTATGGCTACACCTTC
NA,TRBV29-1,NA,10,TRBJ1-2,CSVGPDGYTF,TGCAGCGTGGGCCCTGATGGCTACACCTTC
NA,TRBV4-1,TRBD1,15,TRBJ1-5,CASSPTGRGNQPQHF,TGCGCCAGCAGCCCGACAGGGAGGGGGAATCAGCCCCAGCATTTT
NA,TRBV30,TRBD1,16,TRBJ1-2,CAWWRQGSVRHYGYTF,TGTGCCTGGTGGAGACAGGGGTCCGTTCGTCACTATGGCTACACCTTC
NA,TRBV6-1,NA,12,TRBJ1-1,CASSARRPEAFF,TGTGCCAGCAGTGCCCGGAGACCTGAAGCTTTCTTT
NA,TRBV7-9,NA,12,TRBJ1-5,CASSLGEQPQHF,TGTGCCAGCAGTCTGGGGGAACAGCCCCAGCATTTT
NA,TRBV7-3,TRBD1,13,TRBJ1-2,CASSAQGDYGYTF,TGTGCCAGCAGCGCACAGGGGGACTATGGCTACACCTTC
NA,TRBV29-1,NA,15,TRBJ2-5,CSVEKYLGQSVTQYF,TGCAGCGTTGAAAAGTACTTGGGGCAGTCGGTGACCCAGTACTTC
NA,TRBV29-1,NA,13,TRBJ2-7,CSVVRSCTYEQYF,TGCAGCGTTGTTAGGTCTTGCACCTACGAGCAGTACTTC
NA,TRBV9,NA,17,TRBJ1-6,CASSGPPEGRINSPLHF,TGTGCCAGCAGCGGCCCTCCTGAAGGACGGATAAATTCACCCCTCCACTTT
NA,TRBV29-1,NA,12,TRBJ2-5,CSVDTRKETQYF,TGCAGCGTTGACACTAGAAAAGAGACCCAGTACTTC
NA,TRBV6-5,NA,10,TRBJ2-5,CASSRKTQYF,TGTGCCAGCTCGAGGAAGACCCAGTACTTC
once,TRBV20-1,TRBD1,14,TRBJ1-4,CSARGDRDGEKLFF,TGCAGTGCTAGAGGAGACAGGGACGGTGAAAAACTGTTTTTT
NA,TRBV29-1,NA,12,TRBJ2-5,CSGLLRQETQYF,TGCAGCGGCCTACTAAGACAAGAGACCCAGTACTTC
NA,TRBV27,NA,15,TRBJ2-7,CASSSPPWGADEQYF,TGTGCCAGCAGTTCCCCCCCCTGGGGGGCCGACGAGCAGTACTTC
NA,TRBV3-1,TRBD1,16,TRBJ2-6,CASSQGDSAGANVLTF,TGTGCCAGCAGCCAAGGGGACAGTGCTGGGGCCAACGTCCTGACTTTC
NA,TRBV18,NA,14,TRBJ2-5,CASSPPNGEETQYF,TGTGCCAGCTCACCCCCCAATGGGGAAGAGACCCAGTACTTC
NA,TRBV20-1,TRBD1,11,TRBJ2-7,CSPTGGVEQYF,TGCAGTCCCACAGGGGGCGTCGAGCAGTACTTC
once,TRBV6-2/TRBV6-3,NA,14,TRBJ2-2,CATRQTSSTGELFF,TGTGCCACAAGACAGACCTCGTCCACCGGGGAGCTGTTTTTT
NA,TRBV29-1,TRBD2,19,TRBJ2-1,CSVGSEVRDYLNSYNEQFF,TGCAGCGTTGGGTCGGAGGTCCGGGACTACTTAAACTCCTACAATGAGCAGTTCTTC
once,TRBV12-3/TRBV12-4,NA,14,TRBJ1-1,CASTRGYTGAEAFF,TGTGCCAGCACGCGGGGGTACACCGGAGCTGAAGCTTTCTTT
NA,TRBV30,TRBD1,18,TRBJ1-5,CAWSVRGPGSWGNQPQHF,TGTGCCTGGAGTGTAAGGGGGCCAGGGTCATGGGGCAATCAGCCCCAGCATTTT
NA,TRBV12-3/TRBV12-4,NA,15,TRBJ2-1,CASSFASGRPNEQFF,TGTGCCAGCAGTTTCGCATCGGGACGACCCAATGAGCAGTTCTTC
NA,TRBV29-1,TRBD2,17,TRBJ2-3,CSVPLLNMGGGTDTQYF,TGCAGCGTCCCCCTTCTCAACATGGGGGGGGGCACAGATACGCAGTATTTT
NA,TRBV4-1,NA,16,TRBJ1-5,CASSQDKGEYWQPQHF,TGCGCCAGCAGCCAAGATAAGGGAGAGTATTGGCAGCCCCAGCATTTT
NA,TRBV29-1,NA,12,TRBJ2-2,CSARRGTGELFF,TGCAGCGCCCGAAGGGGGACCGGGGAGCTGTTTTTT
once,TRBV7-2,TRBD1,14,TRBJ2-2,CASKTGTHTGELFF,TGTGCCAGTAAGACAGGGACCCACACCGGGGAGCTGTTTTTT
NA,TRBV24-1,TRBD2,15,TRBJ2-1,CATGEKREVVNEQFF,TGTGCCACCGGGGAAAAGCGGGAGGTTGTCAATGAGCAGTTCTTC
NA,TRBV27,TRBD1,16,TRBJ1-2,CASSSALRGLGYGYTF,TGTGCCAGCAGTTCGGCTCTAAGGGGGCTCGGCTATGGCTACACCTTC
once,TRBV2,NA,14,TRBJ2-3,CASSEGGWSDTQYF,TGTGCCAGCAGTGAAGGGGGGTGGTCGGATACGCAGTATTTT
NA,TRBV6-5,TRBD1,17,TRBJ1-1,CASITRDRGDVNTEAFF,TGTGCCAGCATCACTCGGGACAGGGGGGACGTGAACACTGAAGCTTTCTTT
NA,TRBV6-6,NA,12,TRBJ2-5,CASTQGGETQYF,TGTGCCAGCACACAGGGGGGGGAGACCCAGTACTTC
NA,TRBV9,NA,17,TRBJ1-2,CASSVGPSGRAKNGYTF,TGTGCCAGCAGCGTAGGCCCCTCCGGCCGGGCGAAAAATGGCTACACCTTC
NA,TRBV18,TRBD1,14,TRBJ2-7,CASSPPRQGAEQYF,TGTGCCAGCTCACCACCGAGGCAGGGGGCCGAGCAGTACTTC
NA,TRBV9,NA,16,TRBJ2-1,CASSVGSRQSYNEQFF,TGTGCCAGCAGCGTGGGCAGCCGACAAAGTTACAATGAGCAGTTCTTC
NA,TRBV27,NA,13,TRBJ2-1,CASTIHQGGEQFF,TGTGCCAGCACAATCCACCAGGGAGGTGAGCAGTTCTTC
NA,TRBV11-2,NA,15,TRBJ2-3,CASSSGQGGTDTQYF,TGTGCCAGCAGCTCTGGGCAGGGTGGCACAGATACGCAGTATTTT
NA,TRBV6-2/TRBV6-3,TRBD2,15,TRBJ2-7,CASSSPGLGVYEQYF,TGTGCCAGCAGTTCGCCGGGACTAGGGGTCTACGAGCAGTACTTC
NA,TRBV20-1,NA,11,TRBJ1-1,CSASEGTEAFF,TGCAGTGCTAGTGAGGGCACTGAAGCTTTCTTT
NA,TRBV4-1,NA,14,TRBJ2-7,CASRAGRGGYEQYF,TGCGCCAGCAGGGCAGGCCGCGGTGGCTACGAGCAGTACTTC
NA,TRBV24-1,TRBD2,17,TRBJ2-2,CATSDSPGLAGAAELFF,TGTGCCACCAGTGATAGTCCGGGACTAGCGGGAGCGGCGGAGCTGTTTTTT